One and the same sample provided the 18 T cell receptor beta chains below, sequenced in a study of shared clonotypes between healthy human individuals. The method was immunoSEQ multiplex PCR; TCRdb's version includes in-frame clones alone and lacks a portion of them. The data hold approximately 1.9 million clones, with around 93% observed a single time. Positively selected for CCR7, the CD45RO-negative cells used as naive CD8 cells excluded terminally differentiated effector memory CD45RA+ cells. The sample consisted of naive CD8+ T cells from PBMCs. The receptors were sampled from a man younger than 35 in good health. Some clones in this sample may be carry-over from other donors' samples.

This rearrangement joins TRBV5-1 to TRBJ1-4; the D gene is possibly TRBD1 (5 bases). The CDR3 runs to 15 residues. Germline V gene lookup returns CDR1 SGHRS and CDR2 YFSETQ. V was trimmed by 7 bases and J by 3 bases, leaving 16 bases between them. The CDR3 DNA sequence: TGCGCCAGCGGACGAGGGGATGCGTCTAATGAAAAACTGTTTTTT. Its translation is CASGRGDASNEKLFF.

The chain links TRBV27 to TRBJ1-2, with 10 bases identical to TRBD1. With V trimmed by 4 bases and J by 4 bases, 6 bases remained unmatched. The germline V gene encodes CDR1 MNHEY and CDR2 SMNVEV (reference sequence). The CDR3 sequence is 15 residues long. The CDR3 DNA reads as TGTGCCAGCAGTTGGCTGGACAGGGGGATCTATGGCTACACCTTC. Translating it yields CASSWLDRGIYGYTF.

This chain uses TRBV11-2 with TRBJ2-7; 7 bases map to TRBD2. The CDR3 has 19 amino acids. Trimming took 3 bases from V and 1 from J; bases not matched to a gene: 18. In germline, CDR1 is SGHAT, CDR2 FQNNGV. CDR3 bases: TGTGCCAGCAGCTTTTTCCCCCCGCTGGGCGGGAGCTCGTCCTACGAGCAGTACTTC. It codes for CASSFFPPLGGSSSYEQYF.

As concerns this clone: In the same sample, other DNA sequences code for this CDR3. The chain joins TRBV27 to TRBJ1-1; TRBD1 is a possible D gene (6 bases). The CDR3 consists of 14 residues. Germline loops: CDR1 MNHEY, CDR2 SMNVEV (reference sequence). Trimming removed 3 bases from V and 1 base from J, with 9 bases in between. CDR3: CASSFQGSNTEAFF. The CDR3 DNA reads TGTGCCAGCAGTTTCCAGGGGTCGAACACTGAAGCTTTCTTT.

The V and J genes are TRBV27 and TRBJ1-4, with 8 bases that match TRBD1. The length of the CDR3 is 17 residues. J lost 3 bases, V lost 4 bases, and 10 bases had no gene match. Per germline, CDR1 MNHEY and CDR2 SMNVEV (reference sequence). The CDR3 loop reads CASSSWRQGQANEKLFF. The CDR3 DNA reads as TGTGCCAGCAGTTCGTGGCGACAGGGGCAAGCTAATGAAAAACTGTTTTTT.

The chain has TRBV27 and TRBJ2-3; D remains unclear. Germline V gives CDR1 MNHEY, CDR2 SMNVEV (reference sequence). The V end was cut by 5 bases, the J end by 0 bases, with 21 bases between. The CDR3 loop spans 18 amino acids. This CDR3 reads CASSPTPAGRYSTDTQYF. The CDR3 nucleotides are TGTGCCAGCAGTCCCACCCCCGCTGGACGGTATAGCACAGATACGCAGTATTTT.

The chain employs TRBV6-1 and TRBJ2-7; D unresolved. The V and J ends lost 6 bases and 1 base respectively, with 13 bases between them. This CDR3 has 14 residues. Germline V gene sequence: CDR1 MNHNS, CDR2 SASEGT. The CDR3 here is CASSLPWASYEQYF. CDR3 sequence (DNA): TGTGCCAGCAGCCTCCCTTGGGCGTCCTACGAGCAGTACTTC.

The chain is built from TRBV19 and TRBJ1-5; the D gene is possibly TRBD1 (6 bases). The CDR3 loop spans 14 amino acids. Germline CDR1 reads LNHDA; CDR2 reads SQIVND (reference sequence). V lost 3 bases and J 4 bases, leaving 10 bases between the germline ends. CDR3 coding DNA: TGTGCCAGTAGTATGGGGACAACAAATCAGCCCCAGCATTTT. It specifies CASSMGTTNQPQHF.

V is TRBV14 and J is TRBJ2-3; D is uncertain. The CDR3 totals 12 residues. In germline, CDR1 is SGHDN, CDR2 FVKESK. Trimming stripped 5 bases from V and 4 bases from J, with 7 bases between. CDR3 protein: CASSVVPDTQYF. Written as DNA, the CDR3 is TGTGCCAGCAGCGTTGTTCCAGATACGCAGTATTTT.

V is TRBV4-3 and J is TRBJ2-4; a weak D match, TRBD1 (6 bases). The CDR3 length is 18 residues. Germline CDR1 and CDR2: LGHNA and YSLEER. V was cut by 0 bases and J by 6 bases, with 21 bases left in between. The CDR3 spells CASSQDLWGLPSGNIQYF. CDR3 nucleotides: TGCGCCAGCAGCCAAGATCTTTGGGGGCTACCATCGGGAAACATTCAGTACTTC.

V gene TRBV28 combines with J gene TRBJ2-5; a possible D gene is TRBD2 (6 bases). Germline loops: CDR1 MDHEN, CDR2 SYDVKM. This CDR3 comprises 15 residues. With 6 bases removed from V and 2 bases from J, the gap between germline ends came to 16 bases. CDR3 loop: CASRNPQGTQETQYF. The CDR3 DNA reads as TGTGCCAGCAGGAATCCCCAAGGGACTCAAGAGACCCAGTACTTC.

About this clone: Different DNA sequences within this sample yield the same CDR3. The J gene is TRBJ2-7, the V gene TRBV28; 8 bases align to TRBD2. The CDR3 spans 14 residues. Unmatched junction bases numbered 7, after V lost 7 bases and J lost 2 bases. Germline V lookup: CDR1 MDHEN, CDR2 SYDVKM. The CDR3 loop is CASTLAGGTYEQYF. The CDR3, as DNA: TGTGCCAGCACCCTGGCGGGAGGCACCTACGAGCAGTACTTC. Based on the CDR3 plus reference TRBV28 and TRBJ2-7, the full variable domain is DVKVTQSSRYLVKRTGEKVFLECVQDMDHENMFWYRQDPGLGLRLIYFSYDVKMKEKGDIPEGYSVSREKKERFSLILESASTNQTSMYLCASTLAGGTYEQYFGPGTRLTVT.

V gene TRBV7-3 combines with J gene TRBJ2-3; D remains unclear. Germline V lookup: CDR1 SGHTA, CDR2 FQGTGA. This CDR3 spans 15 amino acids. Trimming cost V 0 bases and J 0 bases, with 7 bases left between them. CDR3 coding DNA: TGTGCCAGCAGCTTAACGATACATAGCACAGATACGCAGTATTTT. Translation gives CASSLTIHSTDTQYF.

The rearrangement links TRBV28 to TRBJ2-7; 11 bases align to TRBD1. CDR3 length: 19 residues. Losses at the gene ends were 3 bases for V and 3 bases for J; bases not matched to a gene: 16. The germline CDR1 and CDR2 sequences are MDHEN and SYDVKM. The CDR3 protein is CASSFPPGTGGDIIYEQYF. The CDR3 nucleotides are TGTGCCAGCAGTTTCCCCCCGGGGACAGGGGGGGACATTATCTACGAGCAGTACTTC. The full variable domain, rest sourced from reference TRBV28 and TRBJ2-7, is DVKVTQSSRYLVKRTGEKVFLECVQDMDHENMFWYRQDPGLGLRLIYFSYDVKMKEKGDIPEGYSVSREKKERFSLILESASTNQTSMYLCASSFPPGTGGDIIYEQYFGPGTRLTVT.

The rearrangement uses TRBV27 and TRBJ2-7; 7 nucleotides agree with TRBD1. This CDR3 has 14 amino acids. In germline, CDR1 is MNHEY, CDR2 SMNVEV (reference sequence). J was trimmed by 3 bases and V by 5 bases; bases with no gene match: 7. CDR3 loop: CASSPQGWVYEQYF. CDR3 nucleotide sequence: TGTGCCAGCAGTCCACAGGGGTGGGTCTACGAGCAGTACTTC.

A note on this clone: A much larger clone lies a single base off, so this may be a read error. The sample holds other DNA sequences that translate to the same CDR3. The gene calls are TRBV5-6 and TRBJ2-7; no reliable D call. Germline CDR1 is SGHDT and CDR2 is YYEEEE. The CDR3 is 11 amino acids. V was trimmed by 3 bases and J by 1 base, leaving 2 bases between them. In nucleotides, the CDR3 is TGTGCCAGCAGCTCTTCCTACGAGCAGTACTTC. It codes for CASSSSYEQYF.

The CDR3 coding sequence is TGTGCCAGCAGCTTAGGGATAAGAGGGTGGACCGGGGAGCTGTTTTTT. Its protein is CASSLGIRGWTGELFF. The chain uses TRBV7-2 and TRBJ2-2; D may be TRBD2 (5 bases). Trimming left V 1 base short and J 5 bases short, with 14 bases between. Germline CDR1 is SGHTA and CDR2 is FQGNSA. This CDR3 comprises 16 residues.

The chain uses TRBV5-6 and TRBJ2-3; 7 bases fit TRBD2. Germline values: CDR1 SGHDT, CDR2 YYEEEE. J was trimmed by 4 bases and V by 0 bases; bases with no gene match: 8. This CDR3 is 16 amino acids long. The CDR3, as DNA: TGTGCCAGCAGCTTGGTTCGATTAGCGGGCGCAGATACGCAGTATTTT. Encoded protein: CASSLVRLAGADTQYF.